This record concerns one TCR beta chain sequence. The sample comes from a study of blood T cell repertoires in COVID-19. Study details: The United States, Italy and Spain supplied acute and convalescent COVID-19 samples. T cells, B-cell-depleted T cells, or PBMCs provided the cDNA or gDNA that served as material.

Sequencing was performed with immunoSEQ multiplex PCR; in TCRdb, only in-frame clones are kept and a portion is missing. In the table there are fewer than 200,000 clones, around 82% of which are singletons. Trimming left V 5 bases short and J 9 bases short, with 17 bases between. Germline V CDR1 and CDR2: SGHTA, FQGNSA. The CDR3 contains 14 residues. The sample was PBMCs or T cells enriched from blood (not recorded which). This chain connects TRBV7-2 to TRBJ2-4; a weak D match, TRBD1 (6 bases). This TCR was recovered from a woman aged 60 to 75 with acute COVID-19. The CDR3 sequence: CASSPQTGVVIQYF. The CDR3 nucleotides read TGTGCCAGCAGCCCCCAGACAGGCGTCGTCATTCAGTACTTC.